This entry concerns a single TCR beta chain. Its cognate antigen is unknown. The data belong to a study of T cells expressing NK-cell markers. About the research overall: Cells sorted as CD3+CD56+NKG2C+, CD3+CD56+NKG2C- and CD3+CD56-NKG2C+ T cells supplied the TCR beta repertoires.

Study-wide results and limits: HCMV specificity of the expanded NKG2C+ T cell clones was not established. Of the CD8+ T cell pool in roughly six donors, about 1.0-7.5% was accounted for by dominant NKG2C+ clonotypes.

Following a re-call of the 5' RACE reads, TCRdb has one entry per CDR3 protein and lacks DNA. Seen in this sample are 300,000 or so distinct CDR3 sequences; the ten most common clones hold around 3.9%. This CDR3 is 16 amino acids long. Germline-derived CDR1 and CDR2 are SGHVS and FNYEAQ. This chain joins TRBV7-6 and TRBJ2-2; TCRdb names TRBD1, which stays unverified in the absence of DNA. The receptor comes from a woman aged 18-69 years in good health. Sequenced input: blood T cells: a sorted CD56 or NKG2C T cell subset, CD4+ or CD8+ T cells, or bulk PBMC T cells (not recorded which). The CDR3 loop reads CASSFRDRVFAGELFF.